Each of the 24 T cell receptor beta chains below was sequenced from the same sample in a study of cytomegalovirus exposure and HLA in healthy donors. The PCR employed 60 Vbeta primers together with 13 Jbeta primers. Here immunoSEQ multiplex PCR was the method, and the copy in TCRdb shows in-frame clones only, minus some. The table shows fewer than 200,000 clones, with over 60% occurring only once. The sample comprised PBMCs. These receptors all stem from a girl between 10 and 17 years old in good health and CMV-seronegative.

V usage is TRBV4-1 and J usage is TRBJ2-1; a possible D gene is TRBD2 (6 bases). V was shortened by 11 bases and J by 0 bases, with 17 bases between the two germline ends. CDR1 and CDR2 (germline): MGHRA, YSYEKL. There are 15 residues in the CDR3. CDR3 region: CAGKQTGVSYNEQFF. CDR3 in DNA: TGCGCCGGCAAACAAACGGGGGTCTCCTACAATGAGCAGTTCTTC.

V and J are TRBV9 and TRBJ2-3; TRBD2 is a possible D gene (5 bases). Trimming left V 4 bases short and J 0 bases short, with 15 bases between. CDR1 is SGDLS and CDR2 is YYNGEE in the germline V gene. The CDR3 spans 16 residues. The CDR3 bases are TGTGCCAGCAGCCCCCCTCAGGCTAGCAGCACAGATACGCAGTATTTT. Its protein is CASSPPQASSTDTQYF.

This clone was detected once. V is TRBV7-9 and J is TRBJ2-1; a weak D match, TRBD2 (6 bases). The CDR3 covers 14 residues. With 5 bases removed from V and 4 bases from J, the gap between germline ends came to 12 bases. In germline, CDR1 is SEHNR, CDR2 FQNEAQ (reference sequence). CDR3 sequence (DNA): TGTGCCAGCAGCCAGGGACTTACTTACAATGAGCAGTTCTTC. As protein: CASSQGLTYNEQFF.

The chain combines TRBV7-6 with TRBJ2-6, with 10 positions matching TRBD2. In germline, CDR1 is SGHVS, CDR2 FNYEAQ. The CDR3 extends over 18 amino acids. J was trimmed by 2 bases and V by 5 bases; bases with no gene match: 9. CDR3 sequence: CASSASSGGPPGANVLTF. Written as DNA, the CDR3 is TGTGCCAGCAGCGCATCTAGCGGGGGACCGCCTGGGGCCAACGTCCTGACTTTC. The variable domain in full, with the rest retrieved from reference TRBV7-6 and TRBJ2-6, is GAGVSQSPRYKVTKRGQDVALRCDPISGHVSLYWYRQALGQGPEFLTYFNYEAQQDKSGLPNDRFSAERPEGSISTLTIQRTEQRDSAMYRCASSASSGGPPGANVLTFGAGSRLTVL.

This clone was seen a few times. This sequence joins TRBV7-9 and TRBJ1-4, with 7 nucleotides matching TRBD1. The CDR3 length is 14 residues. Germline loops: CDR1 SEHNR, CDR2 FQNEAQ (reference sequence). V was clipped by 5 bases and J by 3 bases; unmatched bases: 3. CDR3 amino acids: CASSTGQSNEKLFF. CDR3 bases: TGTGCCAGCAGCACGGGACAGTCTAATGAAAAACTGTTTTTT.

The rearrangement uses TRBV4-1 and TRBJ2-7; TRBD2 agrees at 8 bases. Germline CDR1 reads MGHRA; CDR2 reads YSYEKL. V lost 0 bases to trimming and J lost 2 bases; unmatched junction nucleotides: 6. The CDR3 runs to 16 residues. The DNA for the CDR3 is TGCGCCAGCAGCCAAGATGAGGAACTAGCGGCCTACGAGCAGTACTTC. Encoded protein: CASSQDEELAAYEQYF.

This chain joins TRBV5-4 and TRBJ1-1; TRBD1 matches at 7 bases. This CDR3 comprises 13 residues. Per germline, CDR1 SGHNT and CDR2 YYREEE (reference sequence). J was trimmed by 6 bases and V by 4 bases; bases with no gene match: 6. The CDR3 bases are TGTGCCAGCAGCCCACCGACAGGGTCTGAAGCTTTCTTT. The encoded protein is CASSPPTGSEAFF.

V usage is TRBV5-1 and J usage is TRBJ2-4; D not certain. From germline, CDR1 is SGHRS and CDR2 YFSETQ. V dropped 2 bases and J dropped 0 bases, with 18 bases sitting between them. CDR3 size: 18 residues. CDR3 region: CASSFSLDSNVAKNIQYF. Here the CDR3 DNA reads TGCGCCAGCAGCTTTTCCCTAGACTCGAATGTAGCCAAAAACATTCAGTACTTC. Together with reference TRBV5-1 and TRBJ2-4, the CDR3 gives the full variable domain: KAGVTQTPRYLIKTRGQQVTLSCSPISGHRSVSWYQQTPGQGLQFLFEYFSETQRNKGNFPGRFSGRQFSNSRSEMNVSTLELGDSALYLCASSFSLDSNVAKNIQYFGAGTRLSVL.

This clone was seen only a few times. The rearrangement uses TRBV5-6 and TRBJ1-5, with D tentatively TRBD1 (6 bases). This CDR3 has 15 amino acids. Germline V gene data show CDR1 as SGHDT and CDR2 as YYEEEE. Trimming stripped 2 bases from V and 5 bases from J, with 14 bases between. CDR3: CASSLARQAYQPQHF. The CDR3 nucleotides are TGTGCCAGCAGCTTAGCCAGACAGGCGTATCAGCCCCAGCATTTT.

The chain recombines TRBV27 with TRBJ1-4, with 8 bases identical to TRBD1. The V and J ends lost 5 bases and 8 bases, in that order; junction bases with no gene match: 4. The germline CDR1 and CDR2 sequences are MNHEY and SMNVEV (reference sequence). The CDR3 is made up of 13 amino acids. For the CDR3, the DNA is TGTGCCAGCAGTACAGGGGGTTGGGAAAAACTGTTTTTT. Translating gives CASSTGGWEKLFF.

The chain employs TRBV5-4 and TRBJ1-2; unclear D gene. The CDR3 length is 11 residues. V was trimmed by 4 bases and J by 3 bases, leaving 4 bases between them. The germline CDR1 and CDR2 sequences are SGHNT and YYREEE (reference sequence). In nucleotides, the CDR3 is TGTGCCAGCAGCCTTGACTATGGCTACACCTTC. It specifies CASSLDYGYTF.

The genes are TRBV6-6 and TRBJ1-3; TRBD1 might be the D (6 bases). The CDR3 runs 13 residues. The germline V and J ends were trimmed by 2 bases and 4 bases, with 6 bases remaining between them. Germline CDR1 reads MNHNY; CDR2 reads SVGAGI (reference sequence). This CDR3 reads CASSYGQGNTIYF. CDR3 sequence (DNA): TGTGCCAGCAGTTACGGACAGGGAAACACCATATATTTT.

This chain joins TRBV10-2 and TRBJ2-3; tentative D call: TRBD2 (6 bases). The CDR3 is 15 amino acids. Germline-derived CDR1 and CDR2 are WSHSY and SAAADI. With 3 bases removed from V and 2 bases from J, the gap between germline ends came to 12 bases. CDR3 coding DNA: TGCGCCAGCAGTGACGGGGTAGCGGTCACAGATACGCAGTATTTT. Its protein product is CASSDGVAVTDTQYF.

The CDR3 protein is CSVGVGQTNYGYTF. The CDR3 DNA is TGCAGCGTTGGAGTTGGGCAAACTAACTATGGCTACACCTTC. V is TRBV29-1 and J is TRBJ1-2; the D is unclear. V dropped 4 bases and J dropped 0 bases, with 12 bases sitting between them. CDR3 size: 14 residues. Germline CDR1 is SQVTM and CDR2 is ANQGSEA.

This chain links TRBV12-5 with TRBJ2-7; D might be TRBD1 (7 bases). Germline V lookup: CDR1 LGHNT, CDR2 FRNRAP. This CDR3 region has 14 residues. The V and J ends lost 5 bases and 4 bases respectively, with 15 bases between them. The CDR3 coding sequence is TGTGCTAGTGGTCCCCAGGGGGGTTGGTACGAGCAGTACTTC. Translating gives CASGPQGGWYEQYF.

This sequence joins TRBV9 and TRBJ1-2; D is perhaps TRBD1 (6 bases). Germline V gene sequence: CDR1 SGDLS, CDR2 YYNGEE. The CDR3 contains 15 residues. V shed 0 bases and J shed 6 bases, with 15 bases lying between them. In DNA, the CDR3 is TGTGCCAGCAGCGTAGGACAGGAGAATTTAAATGGCTACACCTTC. Its protein product is CASSVGQENLNGYTF.

This clone was found once. V gene TRBV5-8 combines with J gene TRBJ1-1; D uncertain. Trimming pared 0 bases from V and 1 base from J, leaving 10 bases between. Germline V gene data show CDR1 as SGHTS and CDR2 as YDEGEE. The CDR3 contains 15 residues. CDR3 sequence reads: CASSLARRRNTEAFF. For the CDR3, the DNA is TGTGCCAGCAGCTTGGCGAGGCGGAGGAACACTGAAGCTTTCTTT.

This clone was seen only a few times. The chain combines TRBV7-3 with TRBJ2-1; 8 nucleotides agree with TRBD1. Germline values: CDR1 SGHTA, CDR2 FQGTGA. The CDR3 length is 13 residues. V shed 5 bases, J shed 5 bases, and the junction held 2 bases outside the gene matches. The CDR3, as DNA: TGTGCCAGCAGCGGGGGACAGGACAATGAGCAGTTCTTC. Its translation: CASSGGQDNEQFF.

This clone has a handful of counts. V usage is TRBV5-1 and J usage is TRBJ2-3, with D possibly TRBD1 on 6 matching bases. Germline CDR1 and CDR2: SGHRS and YFSETQ. The CDR3 totals 13 residues. Trimming removed 3 bases at V and 4 bases at J, with 9 bases between. CDR3 region: CASSSQGSDTQYF. The CDR3 DNA is TGCGCCAGCAGCTCGCAGGGGTCAGATACGCAGTATTTT.

V is TRBV2 and J is TRBJ1-1; maybe TRBD1 (6 bases). Between the trimmed V and J ends, which lost 6 bases and 1 base, there was a span of 9 bases. Germline CDR1 reads SNHLY; CDR2 reads FYNNEI. This CDR3 region has 13 residues. CDR3 DNA: TGTGCCAGCAGGGGGACAACGAACACTGAAGCTTTCTTT. Amino acid sequence: CASRGTTNTEAFF.

DNA of the CDR3: TGTGCCAGCAGCTTGGGCTTTCAGGGGGCGCCCGGAAACACCATATATTTT. It is translated as CASSLGFQGAPGNTIYF. This chain uses TRBV7-8 with TRBJ1-3; 8 positions match TRBD1. The germline CDR1 and CDR2 sequences are SGHVS and FQNEAQ. CDR3 size: 17 residues. V lost 3 bases to trimming and J lost 4 bases; unmatched junction nucleotides: 11.

The CDR3 coding sequence is TGCGCCAGCAGCCAAGATCCCCGGACAGCTGAGCAGTACTTC. It specifies CASSQDPRTAEQYF. The V gene is TRBV4-1, the J gene TRBJ2-7; a possible D gene is TRBD1 (6 bases). Germline CDR1 and CDR2: MGHRA and YSYEKL. The CDR3 contains 14 residues. V dropped 0 bases and J dropped 7 bases, with 13 bases sitting between them.

This clone was seen many times. This chain connects TRBV7-9 to TRBJ1-1; TRBD1 is a possible D gene (5 bases). CDR1 and CDR2 from the germline V gene are SEHNR and FQNEAQ (reference sequence). This CDR3 has 14 amino acids. Trimming stripped 0 bases from V and 6 bases from J, with 11 bases between. CDR3 amino acids: CASSLAVAQAEAFF. The CDR3 DNA sequence: TGTGCCAGCAGCTTAGCGGTGGCACAGGCTGAAGCTTTCTTT.

J is TRBJ1-1 and V is TRBV7-3; weak D call: TRBD1 (6 bases). Per the germline V gene, CDR1 is SGHTA and CDR2 is FQGTGA. The CDR3 has 16 amino acids. Trimming pared 2 bases from V and 0 bases from J, leaving 13 bases between. CDR3 protein: CASSLVGGGLNTEAFF. The CDR3 nucleotides read TGTGCCAGCAGCTTAGTCGGCGGGGGCTTGAACACTGAAGCTTTCTTT.